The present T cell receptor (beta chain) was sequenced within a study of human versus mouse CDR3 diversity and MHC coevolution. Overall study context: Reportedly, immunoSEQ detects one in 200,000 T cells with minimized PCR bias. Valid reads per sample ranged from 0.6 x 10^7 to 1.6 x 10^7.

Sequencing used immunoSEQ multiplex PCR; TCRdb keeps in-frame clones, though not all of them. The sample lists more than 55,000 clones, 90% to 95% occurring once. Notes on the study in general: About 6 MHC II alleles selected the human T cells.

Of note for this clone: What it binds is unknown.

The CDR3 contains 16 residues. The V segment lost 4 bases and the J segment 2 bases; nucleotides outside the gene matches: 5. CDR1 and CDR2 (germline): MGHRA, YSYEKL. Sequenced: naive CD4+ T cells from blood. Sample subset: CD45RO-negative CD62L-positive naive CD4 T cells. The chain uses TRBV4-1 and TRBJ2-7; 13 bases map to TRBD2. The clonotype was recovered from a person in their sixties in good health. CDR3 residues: CASSRSGTSGTYEQYF. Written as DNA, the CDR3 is TGCGCCAGCAGCCGATCCGGGACTAGCGGGACCTACGAGCAGTACTTC.